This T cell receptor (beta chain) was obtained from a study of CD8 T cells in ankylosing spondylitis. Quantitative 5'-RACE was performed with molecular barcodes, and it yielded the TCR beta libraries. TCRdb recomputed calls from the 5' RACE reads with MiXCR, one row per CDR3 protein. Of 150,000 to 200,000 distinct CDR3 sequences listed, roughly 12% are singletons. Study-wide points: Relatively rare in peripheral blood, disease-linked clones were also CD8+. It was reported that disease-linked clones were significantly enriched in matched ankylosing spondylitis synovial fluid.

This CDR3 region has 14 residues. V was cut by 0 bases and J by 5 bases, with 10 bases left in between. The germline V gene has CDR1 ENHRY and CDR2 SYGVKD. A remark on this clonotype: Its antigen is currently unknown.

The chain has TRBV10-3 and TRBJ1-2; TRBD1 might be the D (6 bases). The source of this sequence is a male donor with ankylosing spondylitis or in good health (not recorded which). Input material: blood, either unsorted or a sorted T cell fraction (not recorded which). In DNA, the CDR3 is TGTGCCATCAGTGAGTCGACAGGCCTTTATGGCTACACCTTC. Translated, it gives CAISESTGLYGYTF.